Given below is one T cell receptor (beta chain) in context. The data stem from a study of blood T cell repertoires in COVID-19. Germline values: CDR1 SNHLY, CDR2 FYNNEI. V gave up 4 bases and J gave up 3 bases; unmatched junction bases: 3. The CDR3 extends over 14 amino acids. Some clones are missing from TCRdb's copy, which holds only in-frame ones; the method was immunoSEQ multiplex PCR. Among under 300,000 clones listed, almost 90% were seen once. This chain uses TRBV2 with TRBJ1-5; 7 bases line up with TRBD1. This clonotype was obtained from a woman aged 55-69 years with COVID-19, enrolled during active disease. Specimen: peripheral blood. CDR3 loop: CASSGDRDNQPQHF. DNA for the CDR3: TGTGCCAGCAGTGGAGACAGGGACAATCAGCCCCAGCATTTT.